A single sample gave rise to the 3 T cell receptor beta chains below, sequenced in a study of blood T cell repertoires in COVID-19. The repertoire was sequenced with immunoSEQ multiplex PCR; TCRdb's copy has only in-frame clones and lacks some. The data contain 72,000 or so clones, around nine tenths of them singletons. The sequenced sample was peripheral blood. Receptor source: a man aged 55 to 69 with acute or convalescent COVID-19.

V and J are TRBV4-1 and TRBJ2-1; 9 nucleotides agree with TRBD1. The CDR3 loop spans 16 amino acids. Trimming removed 4 bases from V and 9 bases from J; junction bases left unmatched: 13. Germline V CDR1 and CDR2: MGHRA, YSYEKL. This CDR3 reads CASSLIDRGGFGEQFF. DNA of the CDR3: TGCGCCAGCAGCCTCATAGACAGGGGGGGGTTTGGTGAGCAGTTCTTC.

This sequence joins TRBV2 and TRBJ1-1, with D unresolved. Germline CDR1 and CDR2: SNHLY and FYNNEI. The ends were cut back, 11 bases at V and 0 bases at J, with 16 bases in the middle. The CDR3 sequence is 14 residues long. The CDR3 loop reads CAGLSQSVNTEAFF. The CDR3 DNA sequence: TGTGCCGGCCTCTCCCAGAGCGTGAACACTGAAGCTTTCTTT.

The rearrangement uses TRBV24-1 and TRBJ1-4, with D tentatively TRBD1 (5 bases). Germline CDR1 KGHDR, CDR2 SFDVKD. Deletions cut 1 base from V and 3 bases from J, with 8 bases between. This CDR3 comprises 15 residues. The CDR3 sequence is CATSDFSRANEKLFF. For the CDR3, the DNA is TGTGCCACCAGTGATTTTAGCAGGGCTAATGAAAAACTGTTTTTT.